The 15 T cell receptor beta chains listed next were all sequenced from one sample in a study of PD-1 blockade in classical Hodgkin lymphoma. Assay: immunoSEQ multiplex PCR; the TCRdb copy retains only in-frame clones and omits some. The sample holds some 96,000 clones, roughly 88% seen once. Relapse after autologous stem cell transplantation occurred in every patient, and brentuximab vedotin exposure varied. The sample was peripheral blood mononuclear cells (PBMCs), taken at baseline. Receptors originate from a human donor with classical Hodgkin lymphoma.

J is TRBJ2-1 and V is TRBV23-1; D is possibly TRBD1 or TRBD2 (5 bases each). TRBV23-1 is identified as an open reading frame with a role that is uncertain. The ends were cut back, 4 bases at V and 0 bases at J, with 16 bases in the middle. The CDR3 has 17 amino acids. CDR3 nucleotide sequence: TGCGCCAGCAGTCCTCCGGGACCCCAGAGCTCCTACAATGAGCAGTTCTTC. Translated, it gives CASSPPGPQSSYNEQFF.

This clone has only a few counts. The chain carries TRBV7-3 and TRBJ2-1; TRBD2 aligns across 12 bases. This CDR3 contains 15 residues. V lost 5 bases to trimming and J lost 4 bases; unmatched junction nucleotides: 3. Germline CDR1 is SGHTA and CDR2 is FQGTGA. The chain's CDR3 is CASSGLAGPYNEQFF. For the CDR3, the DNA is TGTGCCAGCAGCGGACTAGCGGGACCTTACAATGAGCAGTTCTTC.

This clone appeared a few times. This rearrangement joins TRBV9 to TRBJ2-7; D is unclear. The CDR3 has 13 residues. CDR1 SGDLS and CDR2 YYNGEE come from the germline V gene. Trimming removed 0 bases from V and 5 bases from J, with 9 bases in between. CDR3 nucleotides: TGTGCCAGCAGCGTAGAAGAATGGGACGAGCAGTACTTC. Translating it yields CASSVEEWDEQYF. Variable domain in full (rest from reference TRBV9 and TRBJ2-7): DSGVTQTPKHLITATGQRVTLRCSPRSGDLSVYWYQQSLDQGLQFLIQYYNGEERAKGNILERFSAQQFPDLHSELNLSSLELGDSALYFCASSVEEWDEQYFGPGTRLTVT.

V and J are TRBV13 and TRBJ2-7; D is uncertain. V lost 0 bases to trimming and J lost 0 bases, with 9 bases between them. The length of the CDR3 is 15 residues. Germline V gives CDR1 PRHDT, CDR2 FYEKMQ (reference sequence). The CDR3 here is CASSLGAVSSYEQYF. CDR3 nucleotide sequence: TGTGCCAGCAGCTTAGGCGCGGTGAGCTCCTACGAGCAGTACTTC.

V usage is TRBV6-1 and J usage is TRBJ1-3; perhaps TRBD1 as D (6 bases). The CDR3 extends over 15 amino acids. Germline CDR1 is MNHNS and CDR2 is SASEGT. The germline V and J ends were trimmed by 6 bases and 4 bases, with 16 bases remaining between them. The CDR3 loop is CASRDLRGDGNTIYF. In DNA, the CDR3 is TGTGCCAGCAGGGACCTAAGGGGGGACGGAAACACCATATATTTT.

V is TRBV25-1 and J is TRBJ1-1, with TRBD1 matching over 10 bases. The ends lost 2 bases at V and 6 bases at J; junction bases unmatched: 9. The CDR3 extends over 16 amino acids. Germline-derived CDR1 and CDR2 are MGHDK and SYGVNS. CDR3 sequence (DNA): TGTGCCAGCAGTGAACCCGGACAGGGGGTAGTTTCTGAAGCTTTCTTT. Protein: CASSEPGQGVVSEAFF.

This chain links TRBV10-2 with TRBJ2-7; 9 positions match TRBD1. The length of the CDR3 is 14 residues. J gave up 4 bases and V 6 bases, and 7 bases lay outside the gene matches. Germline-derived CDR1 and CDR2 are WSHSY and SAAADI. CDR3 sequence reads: CASRPTGGIYEQYF. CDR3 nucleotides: TGCGCCAGCAGACCGACAGGGGGAATATACGAGCAGTACTTC.

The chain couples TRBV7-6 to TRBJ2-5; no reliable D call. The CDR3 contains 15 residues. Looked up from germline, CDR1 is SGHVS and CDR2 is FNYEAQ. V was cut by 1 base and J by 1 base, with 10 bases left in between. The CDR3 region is CASSLGPALQETQYF. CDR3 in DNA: TGTGCCAGCAGCTTAGGGCCGGCGCTCCAAGAGACCCAGTACTTC.

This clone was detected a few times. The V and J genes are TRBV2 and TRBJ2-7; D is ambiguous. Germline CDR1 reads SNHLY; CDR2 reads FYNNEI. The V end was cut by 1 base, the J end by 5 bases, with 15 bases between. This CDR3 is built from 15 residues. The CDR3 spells CASSEEDPRSDEQYF. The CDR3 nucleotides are TGTGCCAGCAGTGAAGAGGACCCCAGATCCGACGAGCAGTACTTC.

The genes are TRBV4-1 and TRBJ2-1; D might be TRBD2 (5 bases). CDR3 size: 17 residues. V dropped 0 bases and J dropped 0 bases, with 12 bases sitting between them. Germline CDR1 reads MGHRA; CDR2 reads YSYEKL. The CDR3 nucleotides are TGCGCCAGCAGCCAAGAGGGAAGCGGAAACTCCTACAATGAGCAGTTCTTC. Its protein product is CASSQEGSGNSYNEQFF.

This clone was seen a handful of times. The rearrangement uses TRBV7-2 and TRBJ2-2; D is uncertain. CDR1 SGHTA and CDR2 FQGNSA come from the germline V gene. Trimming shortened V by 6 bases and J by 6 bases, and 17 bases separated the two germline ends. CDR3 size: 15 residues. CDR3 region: CASRLWKSAAGELFF. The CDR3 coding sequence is TGTGCCAGCAGACTTTGGAAAAGTGCCGCCGGGGAGCTGTTTTTT.

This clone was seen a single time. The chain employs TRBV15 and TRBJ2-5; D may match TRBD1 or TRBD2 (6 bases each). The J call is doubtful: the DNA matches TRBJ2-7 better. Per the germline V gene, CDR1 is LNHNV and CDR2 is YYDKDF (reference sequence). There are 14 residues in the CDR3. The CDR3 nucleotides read TGTGCCACCGGCCGTGGGGGCGGGGCCTACGAGCAGTACTTC. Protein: CATGRGGGAYEQYF.

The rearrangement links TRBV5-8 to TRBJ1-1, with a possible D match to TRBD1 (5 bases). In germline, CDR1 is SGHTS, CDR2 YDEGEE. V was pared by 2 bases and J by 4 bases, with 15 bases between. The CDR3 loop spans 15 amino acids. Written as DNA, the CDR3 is TGTGCCAGCAGCTTCGAGGTGGTGAGGGGCACTGAAGCTTTCTTT. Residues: CASSFEVVRGTEAFF.

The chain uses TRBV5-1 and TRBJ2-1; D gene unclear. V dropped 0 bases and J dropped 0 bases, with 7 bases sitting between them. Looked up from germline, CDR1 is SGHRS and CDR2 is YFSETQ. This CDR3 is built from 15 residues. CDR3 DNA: TGCGCCAGCAGCTTGGATAGGAACTCCTACAATGAGCAGTTCTTC. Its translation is CASSLDRNSYNEQFF.

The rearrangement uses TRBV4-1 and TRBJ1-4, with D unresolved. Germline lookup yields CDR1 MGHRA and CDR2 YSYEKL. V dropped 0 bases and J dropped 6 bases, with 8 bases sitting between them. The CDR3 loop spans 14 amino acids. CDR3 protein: CASSQEKGYEKLFF. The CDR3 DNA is TGCGCCAGCAGCCAAGAAAAGGGTTATGAAAAACTGTTTTTT.